These 28 T cell receptor beta chains were sequenced from one sample in a study of regulatory T cells in long-lasting Graves disease. The time point is: newly diagnosed GD, antithyroid drugs for less than 3 months. Researchers made the TCR library from RNA that was extracted from PBMCs. HTBI primers from iRepertoire and Arm-PCR of CDR3 regions yielded the TCR beta libraries. TCRdb passed the multiplex PCR reads through MiXCR, listing each CDR3 protein once. The data contain around 500,000 distinct CDR3 sequences, roughly 13% of them singletons. These sequences were also reported in another study, on T cells in Graves' hyperthyroidism and ophthalmopathy.

The sequenced sample was peripheral blood mononuclear cells (PBMCs), obtained at new diagnosis, from a patient treated with antithyroid drugs. The receptor source for this set is a man under 40 with Graves disease.

This clonotype was recorded at least ten times. This chain joins TRBV10-1 and TRBJ2-2; a weak D match, TRBD1 (5 bases). V was cut by 0 bases and J by 4 bases, with 12 bases left in between. This CDR3 comprises 16 residues. In germline, CDR1 is WNHNN, CDR2 SYGVQD (reference sequence). The CDR3 DNA reads TGCGCCAGCAGTGAGTCCCGGGCAGGGCCCACCGGGGAGCTGTTTTTT. It specifies CASSESRAGPTGELFF.

This clonotype was seen many times. The V call is TRBV6-5, the J call TRBJ2-3; tentative D call: TRBD2 (5 bases). V was cut by 1 base and J by 0 bases, with 11 bases left in between. Germline assignment: CDR1 MNHEY and CDR2 SVGAGI. This CDR3 comprises 16 residues. CDR3 amino acids: CASSYLSDFSTDTQYF. The CDR3 nucleotides are TGTGCCAGCAGTTACTTGTCGGACTTCAGCACAGATACGCAGTATTTT.

This sequence joins TRBV6-1 and TRBJ2-3, with D hard to call. The CDR3 is made up of 16 amino acids. Germline CDR1 reads MNHNS; CDR2 reads SASEGT. V was cut by 1 base and J by 4 bases, with 15 bases left in between. The DNA of the CDR3 is TGTGCCAGCAGTGAAGGTGAACAGCGCTTGGCAGATACGCAGTATTTT. Translated, it gives CASSEGEQRLADTQYF.

The chain carries TRBV3-1 and TRBJ1-5; a weak D match, TRBD1 (5 bases). Germline V gene lookup returns CDR1 LGHDT and CDR2 YNNKEL (reference sequence). Trimming stripped 0 bases from V and 9 bases from J, with 15 bases between. This CDR3 is built from 15 residues. In DNA form, the CDR3 reads TGTGCCAGCAGCCAAGATCGAGGGGATCTGGGGCCCCAGCATTTT. Protein sequence: CASSQDRGDLGPQHF.

This clonotype was counted at least ten times. This chain links TRBV12-3 or TRBV12-4 with TRBJ1-1; D is undetermined. The CDR3 covers 12 residues. The germline V and J ends were trimmed by 2 bases and 7 bases, with 8 bases remaining between them. The CDR3 protein is CASSLSVIEAFF. CDR3 nucleotide sequence: TGTGCCAGCAGTTTAAGCGTCATTGAAGCTTTCTTT.

This clonotype was counted at least ten times. Here the CDR3 DNA reads TGCATTCCTGGACAGGGGGGCTATGGCTACACCTTC. Encoded protein: CIPGQGGYGYTF. This chain links TRBV20-1 with TRBJ1-2; 10 bases fit TRBD1. The CDR3 covers 12 residues. Germline V lookup: CDR1 DFQATT, CDR2 SNEGSKA (reference sequence).

Many counts were recorded for this clonotype. The genes are TRBV20-1 and TRBJ2-3; D might be TRBD2 (5 bases). The V and J ends lost 8 bases and 1 base respectively, with 13 bases between them. This CDR3 has 13 residues. Germline values: CDR1 DFQATT, CDR2 SNEGSKA (reference sequence). CDR3 DNA sequence: TGCAGTACGTTTGAGGAGGGCACAGATACGCAGTATTTT. It yields the protein CSTFEEGTDTQYF.

Many counts were recorded for this clonotype. This chain uses TRBV2 with TRBJ1-2, with D possibly matching TRBD1 (6 bases). Germline V gene sequence: CDR1 SNHLY, CDR2 FYNNEI. The V end lost 6 bases, the J end lost 0 bases, and 8 bases lay between the germline ends. The CDR3 runs 13 residues. CDR3 coding DNA: TGTGCCAGCAGCACAGGGCCTAACTATGGCTACACCTTC. Its protein product is CASSTGPNYGYTF. The full variable domain, with the rest looked up from reference TRBV2 and TRBJ1-2, is EPEVTQTPSHQVTQMGQEVILRCVPISNHLYFYWYRQILGQKVEFLVSFYNNEISEKSEIFDDQFSVERPDGSNFTLKIRSTKLEDSAMYFCASSTGPNYGYTFGSGTRLTVV.

This clonotype was counted ten times or more. J is TRBJ2-1 and V is TRBV11-2; 7 bases align to TRBD2. The CDR3 length is 15 residues. Trimming removed 5 bases from V and 2 bases from J; junction bases left unmatched: 6. Germline V lookup: CDR1 SGHAT, CDR2 FQNNGV. CDR3 residues: CASSPSGTTYNEQFF. The CDR3 DNA reads TGTGCCAGCAGCCCTAGCGGAACCACCTACAATGAGCAGTTCTTC.

This clonotype was seen at least ten times. The rearrangement uses TRBV6-5 and TRBJ2-1; D is tentatively TRBD1 or TRBD2 (5 bases each). V was cut by 3 bases and J by 8 bases, with 8 bases left in between. This CDR3 has 12 amino acids. Germline V gene sequence: CDR1 MNHEY, CDR2 SVGAGI. CDR3 sequence (DNA): TGTGCCAGCAGTTATATGGGGGATGAGCAGTTCTTC. This translates into CASSYMGDEQFF.

This clonotype has ten or more counts. CDR3 residues: CAGEGLSSYNEQFF. The CDR3 region has the DNA TGTGCCGGGGAGGGGCTTAGCTCCTACAATGAGCAGTTCTTC. The chain joins TRBV2 to TRBJ2-1; 7 nucleotides align to TRBD2. Germline V gene sequence: CDR1 SNHLY, CDR2 FYNNEI. Losses at the gene ends were 11 bases for V and 0 bases for J; bases not matched to a gene: 7. The CDR3 covers 14 residues.

This clonotype was recorded at least ten times. The gene calls are TRBV27 and TRBJ1-5; weak D call: TRBD1 (6 bases). The CDR3 loop spans 15 amino acids. V was trimmed by 3 bases and J by 6 bases, leaving 15 bases between them. From germline, CDR1 is MNHEY and CDR2 SMNVEV (reference sequence). The CDR3 is CASSLRGGLGQPQHF. The CDR3 nucleotides read TGTGCCAGCAGTTTGAGGGGGGGCCTAGGTCAGCCCCAGCATTTT.

This clonotype has at least ten counts. The chain links TRBV7-9 to TRBJ1-1; no clear D gene. Deletions cut 7 bases from V and 1 base from J, with 4 bases between. The CDR3 extends over 11 amino acids. Per the germline V gene, CDR1 is SEHNR and CDR2 is FQNEAQ (reference sequence). The CDR3 sequence: CASIRNTEAFF. The CDR3 DNA reads TGTGCCAGCATCAGGAACACTGAAGCTTTCTTT.

This sequence joins TRBV4-1 and TRBJ2-1, with TRBD2 matching over 12 bases. The V and J ends lost 4 bases and 5 bases, in that order; junction bases with no gene match: 3. The CDR3 is 15 residues long. Germline CDR1 and CDR2: MGHRA and YSYEKL. Here the CDR3 DNA reads TGCGCCAGCAGCCCTAGCGGGAGGGCCCACAATGAGCAGTTCTTC. It translates to CASSPSGRAHNEQFF.

In this sample, this clonotype turned up a few times. This rearrangement joins TRBV7-9 to TRBJ2-3; 8 bases line up with TRBD2. CDR1 is SEHNR, CDR2 FQNEAQ, per germline (reference sequence). Unmatched junction bases numbered 6, after V lost 3 bases and J lost 4 bases. This CDR3 has 15 residues. CDR3 bases: TGTGCCAGCAGCTTCTTAAGCGGGAGCCCAGATACGCAGTATTTT. It yields the protein CASSFLSGSPDTQYF.

This clonotype was found a few times. The CDR3 region is CASSPQPEAVSDTQYF. The DNA for the CDR3 is TGTGCCAGCTCACCACAGCCCGAGGCTGTCTCAGATACGCAGTATTTT. The chain carries TRBV18 and TRBJ2-3, with D unresolved. The V end was cut by 1 base, the J end by 4 bases, with 15 bases between. Per the germline V gene, CDR1 is KGHSH and CDR2 is LQKENI. The CDR3 has 16 residues.

V is TRBV20-1 and J is TRBJ1-6; tentatively, D is TRBD1 (5 bases). This CDR3 region has 13 residues. In germline, CDR1 is DFQATT, CDR2 SNEGSKA (reference sequence). V was shortened by 2 bases and J by 10 bases, with 12 bases between the two germline ends. Here the CDR3 reads CSARRGRDSPLHF. The CDR3 DNA sequence: TGCAGTGCTAGAAGGGGTCGGGACTCACCCCTCCACTTT.

This clonotype was seen ten or more times. This chain links TRBV7-8 with TRBJ1-1; D is possibly TRBD1 (5 bases). The CDR3 contains 14 residues. In germline, CDR1 is SGHVS, CDR2 FQNEAQ. The V gene lost 2 bases and the J gene lost 7 bases, with 14 bases spanning the gap. The CDR3 nucleotides read TGTGCCAGCAGCTTAACGGAGACAGAAGTTGAAGCTTTCTTT. It yields the protein CASSLTETEVEAFF. Full variable domain (rest looked up from reference TRBV7-8 and TRBJ1-1): GAGVSQSPRYKVAKRGQDVALRCDPISGHVSLFWYQQALGQGPEFLTYFQNEAQLDKSGLPSDRFFAERPEGSVSTLKIQRTQQEDSAVYLCASSLTETEVEAFFGQGTRLTVV.

The chain recombines TRBV6-1 with TRBJ1-3; 10 bases map to TRBD1. Per germline, CDR1 MNHNS and CDR2 SASEGT. The CDR3 contains 17 residues. V was pared by 2 bases and J by 0 bases, with 4 bases of the junction left unmatched. The CDR3 bases are TGTGCCAGCAGTGAAAGGACAGGGGGAAACTCTGGAAACACCATATATTTT. Protein sequence: CASSERTGGNSGNTIYF.

This sequence joins TRBV13 and TRBJ2-3; 10 bases agree with TRBD2. J gave up 3 bases and V 5 bases, and 8 bases lay outside the gene matches. From germline, CDR1 is PRHDT and CDR2 FYEKMQ (reference sequence). The CDR3 loop spans 16 amino acids. CDR3 in DNA: TGTGCCAGCAGCCCTTCACTAGCGGGGTCGACAGATACGCAGTATTTT. Translated: CASSPSLAGSTDTQYF.

In this sample, this clonotype turned up many times. V and J are TRBV27 and TRBJ2-7; 11 bases map to TRBD2. J gave up 4 bases and V 10 bases, and 6 bases lay outside the gene matches. This CDR3 contains 13 residues. The germline V gene has CDR1 MNHEY and CDR2 SMNVEV (reference sequence). The CDR3 coding sequence is TGTGCCACCAGACTAGCGGGGCAATACGAGCAGTACTTC. Its protein product is CATRLAGQYEQYF.

As to this clonotype: A clone one base away is much larger, so this may be a read error. The DNA for the CDR3 is TGTGCCAGCAGTGCCGCGGGACTCCCCTCTGGGGCCAACGCCCTGACTTTC. Encoded protein: CASSAAGLPSGANALTF. This sequence joins TRBV27 and TRBJ2-6; possible D gene TRBD2, 6 bases. The CDR3 runs to 17 residues. The germline CDR1 and CDR2 sequences are MNHEY and SMNVEV (reference sequence).

V is TRBV25-1 and J is TRBJ2-7; D may be TRBD1 (6 bases). CDR3 size: 14 residues. The germline V gene encodes CDR1 MGHDK and CDR2 SYGVNS. V was pared by 6 bases and J by 0 bases, with 12 bases between. The CDR3 DNA is TGTGCCAGCAGAACCTCACAGGGCTCCTACGAGCAGTACTTC. It translates to CASRTSQGSYEQYF.

The table lists this clonotype with many counts. The CDR3 loop is CASLADRSYNEQFF. The CDR3 nucleotides read TGTGCCAGCTTAGCGGACAGGTCCTACAATGAGCAGTTCTTC. The rearrangement uses TRBV12-3 or TRBV12-4 and TRBJ2-1; D may be TRBD1 (7 bases). Deletions cut 8 bases from V and 1 base from J, with 12 bases between. This CDR3 spans 14 amino acids.

The V gene is TRBV7-8, the J gene TRBJ2-5, with TRBD2 identical over 7 bases. Trimming took 5 bases from V and 1 from J; bases not matched to a gene: 7. The CDR3 has 15 residues. From germline, CDR1 is SGHVS and CDR2 FQNEAQ. CDR3 sequence (DNA): TGTGCCAGCAGCCGCGGGAGAGTGACCCAAGAGACCCAGTACTTC. Amino acid sequence: CASSRGRVTQETQYF.

This clonotype was seen only a few times. The V call is TRBV18, the J call TRBJ2-1, with unresolved D. V lost 2 bases, J lost 7 bases, and 9 bases lay in between. CDR1 KGHSH and CDR2 LQKENI come from the germline V gene. The CDR3 runs 13 residues. CDR3: CASSPGIVNEQFF. CDR3 coding DNA: TGTGCCAGCTCACCAGGCATAGTGAATGAGCAGTTCTTC.

This clonotype has just a few counts. The chain couples TRBV12-3 or TRBV12-4 to TRBJ2-3, with 7 positions matching TRBD2. The CDR3 is 12 residues long. V gave up 11 bases and J gave up 1 base; unmatched junction bases: 3. CDR3 DNA sequence: TGTGCCTCCCTAGCGGGCACAGATACGCAGTATTTT. It codes for CASLAGTDTQYF.

Ten or more counts support this clonotype. The chain uses TRBV6-1 and TRBJ2-7, with 13 nucleotides matching TRBD2. The CDR3 extends over 14 amino acids. CDR1 MNHNS and CDR2 SASEGT come from the germline V gene. Trimming cost V 6 bases and J 8 bases; bases outside gene matches: 7. The CDR3 here is CASSEALAGGQQYF. CDR3 nucleotides: TGTGCCAGCAGCGAGGCACTAGCGGGAGGGCAGCAGTACTTC.